Listed below are T cell receptor beta chains from one sample, sequenced in a study of chemoradiotherapy in HPV16-positive cancers. Measured with immunoSEQ multiplex PCR; TCRdb has only the in-frame clones, and not every one. The top ten hold less than 20% of the sample, which has under 5,000 clones, around 75% seen once. The sample here was taken from a patient who underwent chemoradiotherapy. The receptors derive from a human donor with HPV-associated anogenital cancer. Each CDR3 is given with its conserved first and last residue. Each record gives: J gene, V gene, clone size, D gene, CDR3 protein. The D gene is left open where the match is weak. The size field is filled for only some rows; it gives once, few, many or a size class.

J: TRBJ1-5; V: TRBV4-2; size: NA; D: TRBD1; CDR3: CASSHGTGNSNQPQHF
J: TRBJ2-3; V: TRBV5-1; size: NA; D: NA; CDR3: CASSLTGRSTDTQYF
J: TRBJ1-5; V: TRBV28; size: NA; D: TRBD1; CDR3: CASSLRGTGSKKGNQPQHF
J: TRBJ1-6; V: TRBV7-9; size: NA; D: TRBD1; CDR3: CASTGTGRSPLHF
J: TRBJ2-6; V: TRBV2; size: few; D: NA; CDR3: CASKRHSSGANVLTF
J: TRBJ2-1; V: TRBV28; size: NA; D: NA; CDR3: CASSSMVKRFF
J: TRBJ1-2; V: TRBV9; size: once; D: NA; CDR3: CASSVEDDVIYGYTF
J: TRBJ2-2; V: TRBV5-5; size: NA; D: NA; CDR3: CASSTPTNTGELFF
J: TRBJ1-2; V: TRBV4-1; size: NA; D: NA; CDR3: CASSQRDRGSTFGSTF
J: TRBJ2-1; V: TRBV2; size: NA; D: NA; CDR3: CASRTRDEQFF
J: TRBJ2-7; V: TRBV27; size: few; D: NA; CDR3: CASSLSTQGKQYF
J: TRBJ1-1; V: TRBV6-5; size: once; D: NA; CDR3: CASSSDRNTEAFF
J: TRBJ2-5; V: TRBV10-3; size: NA; D: TRBD1; CDR3: CAIKRGTGGSETQYF
J: TRBJ2-1; V: TRBV6-1; size: NA; D: NA; CDR3: CASSEGGADVYEQFF
J: TRBJ1-5; V: TRBV15; size: few; D: TRBD1; CDR3: CATSFRSQGAQPQHF
J: TRBJ2-4; V: TRBV18; size: NA; D: NA; CDR3: CASSLDRKNIQYF
J: TRBJ1-4; V: TRBV4-3; size: NA; D: TRBD1; CDR3: CASSQEGGKRNEKLFF
J: TRBJ1-4; V: TRBV11-2; size: NA; D: TRBD1; CDR3: CASSRDRVEEKLFF
J: TRBJ1-1; V: TRBV4-3; size: NA; D: NA; CDR3: CASSQYWEGKAFF
J: TRBJ1-2; V: TRBV6-1; size: NA; D: NA; CDR3: CASSAELSGNYGYTF
J: TRBJ2-5; V: TRBV28; size: NA; D: NA; CDR3: CASSLGQGKTQYF
J: TRBJ1-1; V: TRBV27; size: NA; D: NA; CDR3: CASSLDVAFRNTEAFF
J: TRBJ1-2; V: TRBV5-1; size: once; D: NA; CDR3: CASSARDGTNYGYTF
J: TRBJ2-3; V: TRBV4-3; size: NA; D: TRBD2; CDR3: CASSQGYTLAATWTDTQYF
J: TRBJ2-5; V: TRBV7-9; size: NA; D: TRBD1; CDR3: CASSLGGQGTETQYF
J: TRBJ2-1; V: TRBV7-9; size: NA; D: NA; CDR3: CASQKDRTSYNEQFF
J: TRBJ1-5; V: TRBV30; size: NA; D: NA; CDR3: CAWSAETSRQPQHF
J: TRBJ1-5; V: TRBV7-6; size: NA; D: NA; CDR3: CASSLHSNQPQHF
J: TRBJ1-1; V: TRBV4-3; size: NA; D: NA; CDR3: CASSQDGRFMNTEAFF
J: TRBJ2-1; V: TRBV9; size: NA; D: NA; CDR3: CASSVDPGWGNEQFF
J: TRBJ2-3; V: TRBV7-7; size: NA; D: TRBD2; CDR3: CASSYSGGATDTQYF
J: TRBJ2-1; V: TRBV5-1; size: NA; D: NA; CDR3: CASSLGGGGGEQFF
J: TRBJ2-5; V: TRBV5-1; size: NA; D: NA; CDR3: CASSPHDRRQETQYF
J: TRBJ2-7; V: TRBV28; size: NA; D: NA; CDR3: CASARIGIGEAGEQYF
J: TRBJ2-3; V: TRBV4-3; size: NA; D: TRBD2; CDR3: CASSQDSGGDTQYF
J: TRBJ2-3; V: TRBV5-6; size: NA; D: TRBD1; CDR3: CASSPQGARRDTQYF
J: TRBJ1-2; V: TRBV28; size: NA; D: TRBD1; CDR3: CASSWTGDNGYTF
J: TRBJ1-2; V: TRBV6-1; size: once; D: NA; CDR3: CASIPSPALYGYTF
J: TRBJ2-2; V: TRBV15; size: NA; D: NA; CDR3: CATSRDPRAPGHTGELFF
J: TRBJ2-1; V: TRBV10-3; size: NA; D: NA; CDR3: CAISERAYNEQFF
J: TRBJ1-2; V: TRBV9; size: NA; D: NA; CDR3: CASSVVGTHPTYYTF
J: TRBJ2-1; V: TRBV7-9; size: once; D: TRBD2; CDR3: CASSPTRLAGGPNEQFF
J: TRBJ2-3; V: TRBV19; size: NA; D: NA; CDR3: CASSIWSGTDTQYF
J: TRBJ1-3; V: TRBV4-3; size: NA; D: NA; CDR3: CASSQDWGAGLSSGNTIYF
J: TRBJ2-3; V: TRBV7-2; size: NA; D: NA; CDR3: CASSLGQGGGTQYF
J: TRBJ1-5; V: TRBV21-1; size: NA; D: NA; CDR3: CASSKGEQGQGPTQPQHF
J: TRBJ1-1; V: TRBV21-1; size: few; D: NA; CDR3: CASRQKVAIRTEAFF
J: TRBJ1-5; V: TRBV19; size: NA; D: TRBD1; CDR3: CASTPDREGQPQHF
J: TRBJ2-7; V: TRBV6-6; size: NA; D: NA; CDR3: CASSYQGGGAHYEQYF
J: TRBJ1-1; V: TRBV4-1; size: NA; D: TRBD1; CDR3: CASSLPAGGKRGTEAFF
J: TRBJ1-1; V: TRBV14; size: NA; D: NA; CDR3: CASSQENRTPAFF
J: TRBJ1-1; V: TRBV11-2; size: NA; D: NA; CDR3: CASSLGAGMNTEAFF
J: TRBJ2-1; V: TRBV2; size: NA; D: NA; CDR3: CASSAGTSNEQFF
J: TRBJ1-1; V: TRBV6-5; size: few; D: TRBD1; CDR3: CASSVTGGATTEAFF